This is a list of T cell receptor beta chains from one sample in a study of T-cell memory formation after mild COVID-19. TCRdb re-derived calls from the 5' RACE reads in MiXCR, one entry per CDR3 protein. The sample records hundreds of thousands of distinct CDR3 sequences, more than 15% being singletons. What was sequenced was PBMCs or a T cell subset sorted from them (not recorded which). These receptors were obtained from an adult woman who had mild COVID-19 (a few samples of this study predate the infection). Cell type and time point are not known. Both conserved end residues are part of each CDR3. The D gene is left open where the match is weak. Only some rows state a clone size, as once, few, many or a class for expanded clones.

J gene | V gene | D gene | clone size | CDR3 DNA | CDR3 protein
TRBJ2-4 | TRBV15 | NA | NA | TGTGCCACCACGGACCGGGCGGAGGACATTCAGTACTTC | CATTDRAEDIQYF
TRBJ2-1 | TRBV12-3/TRBV12-4 | NA | few | TGTGCCAGCAGACTAAGAAATGAGCAGTTCTTC | CASRLRNEQFF
TRBJ2-5 | TRBV7-9 | NA | NA | TGTGCCAGCAGCCTGGGACGGGGCCAAGAGACCCAGTACTTC | CASSLGRGQETQYF
TRBJ2-1 | TRBV7-9 | TRBD2 | NA | TGTGCCAGCAGCTTAACGGGGACTATCAATGAGCAGTTCTTC | CASSLTGTINEQFF
TRBJ2-1 | TRBV6-4 | NA | NA | TGTGCCAGCAGTGCCGGGACGGACTTTTGGAATGAGCAGTTCTTC | CASSAGTDFWNEQFF
TRBJ2-7 | TRBV20-1 | TRBD1 | few | TGCAGTGCTCGGGACAGGGAGTACGAGCAGTACTTC | CSARDREYEQYF
TRBJ1-5 | TRBV29-1 | NA | NA | TGCAGCGTAGGACAGACTAGCAATCAGCCCCAGCATTTT | CSVGQTSNQPQHF
TRBJ1-1 | TRBV7-2 | NA | many | TGTGCCAGCAGCTTAGGTCCAGCGAACACTGAAGCTTTCTTT | CASSLGPANTEAFF
TRBJ1-2 | TRBV12-3/TRBV12-4 | TRBD1 | few | TGTGCCAGCAGTTCCGACGGGACAGGGTTCTATGGCTACACCTTC | CASSSDGTGFYGYTF
TRBJ2-5 | TRBV7-9 | NA | few | TGTGCCAGCAGCTTCGGAGGGAGCGCTGAGACCCAGTACTTC | CASSFGGSAETQYF
TRBJ2-7 | TRBV7-9 | NA | NA | TGTGCCAGCAGCTCCTACGGAGGGCCCATTTACGAGCAGTACTTC | CASSSYGGPIYEQYF
TRBJ2-3 | TRBV5-6 | NA | NA | TGTGCCAGCAGCTTCCACGTCCCAACTAGCACAGATACGCAGTATTTT | CASSFHVPTSTDTQYF
TRBJ2-3 | TRBV12-3/TRBV12-4 | TRBD2 | NA | TGTGCCAGCCGAAAACGAGGAGCGGGGGGCCGGAATACGCAGTATTTT | CASRKRGAGGRNTQYF
TRBJ2-5 | TRBV29-1 | NA | few | TGCAGCGTTGAAGCCCTTCAGGCCCAGTACTTC | CSVEALQAQYF
TRBJ2-7 | TRBV4-1 | NA | NA | TGCGCCAGCAGCCAAGATTCCCCGGGGACTGCCTCCTACGAGCAGTACTTC | CASSQDSPGTASYEQYF
TRBJ2-5 | TRBV5-5 | NA | many | TGTGCCAGCAGCTCCCTGGAATCGGAGACGGAGACCCAGTACTTC | CASSSLESETETQYF
TRBJ2-5 | TRBV7-2 | NA | NA | TGTGCCAGCCGGGGGGCCAGTGAGACCCAGTACTTC | CASRGASETQYF
TRBJ2-6 | TRBV6-6 | NA | NA | TGTGCCAGCAGCGTGGGGGCTTCGGTCGCCAACGTCCTGACTTTC | CASSVGASVANVLTF
TRBJ1-2 | TRBV7-9 | TRBD1 | few | TGTGCCAGCAGCTTGGGGGACAGGGCAGCTAACTATGGCTACACCTTC | CASSLGDRAANYGYTF
TRBJ2-2 | TRBV12-3/TRBV12-4 | NA | many | TGTGCCAGCAGTTACGGGGTCGACACCGGGGAGCTGTTTTTT | CASSYGVDTGELFF
TRBJ2-1 | TRBV7-3 | NA | NA | TGTGCCAGCAGCTCGGGACCACCCGGCGGGCAGTTCTTC | CASSSGPPGGQFF
TRBJ2-7 | TRBV7-9 | NA | few | TGTGCCAGCAGCTTAAAGGCGGACGAGCAGTACTTC | CASSLKADEQYF
TRBJ2-3 | TRBV7-9 | NA | NA | TGTGCCAGCAGCTCAATATATGATACGCAGTATTTT | CASSSIYDTQYF
TRBJ2-1 | TRBV20-1 | NA | few | TGCAGTGCTAGAGCGCCAGGTCACAATGAGCAGTTCTTC | CSARAPGHNEQFF
TRBJ1-5 | TRBV9 | NA | NA | TGTGCCAGCAGCCCCACAGGGAAAGATCAGCCCCAGCATTTT | CASSPTGKDQPQHF
TRBJ2-3 | TRBV5-1 | NA | NA | TGCGCCAGCAGCTTGGCCCAGAACACAGATACGCAGTATTTT | CASSLAQNTDTQYF
TRBJ2-7 | TRBV29-1 | NA | NA | TGCAGCGTTGAACGGGACACCGAGCAGTACTTC | CSVERDTEQYF
TRBJ2-1 | TRBV27 | NA | NA | TGTGCCAGCAGTTTATGGAGGGGCAATGAGCAGTTCTTC | CASSLWRGNEQFF
TRBJ2-1 | TRBV24-1 | NA | NA | TGTGCCACAGACGGGGGCTCCTACAATGAGCAGTTCTTC | CATDGGSYNEQFF
TRBJ2-5 | TRBV25-1 | NA | many | TGTGCCAGCAGTGAAAAAGTGACAAGGGTGGGGGAAGAGACCCAGTACTTC | CASSEKVTRVGEETQYF
TRBJ2-7 | TRBV18 | TRBD2 | few | TGTGCCAGCTCACCGGGACTAGCGGGAGCCCCCTACGAGCAGTACTTC | CASSPGLAGAPYEQYF
TRBJ1-1 | TRBV19 | TRBD1 | NA | TGTGCCAGTAGGCGATCCGGGACAGCGAACACTGAAGCTTTCTTT | CASRRSGTANTEAFF
TRBJ2-5 | TRBV11-3 | TRBD1 | few | TGTGCCAGCAGCTTAGGGGGACAGGGGAGAGAGACCCAGTACTTC | CASSLGGQGRETQYF
TRBJ1-4 | TRBV7-9 | NA | few | TGTGCCAGCAGCTTCGGCGGAAAACTGTTTTTT | CASSFGGKLFF
TRBJ2-5 | TRBV5-1 | TRBD1 | NA | TGCGCCAGCAGCTTGGGCGGGACAGGGGGCACGGAGACCCAGTACTTC | CASSLGGTGGTETQYF
TRBJ2-5 | TRBV4-2 | NA | few | TGTGCCAGCAGCCAGCACGCGATCGGGTTCCAAGAGACCCAGTACTTC | CASSQHAIGFQETQYF